This T cell receptor beta chain was found in a study of beta chain features in type 1 diabetes. Study-wide results and caveats: The study found moderately but significantly shorter TCRB CDR3s in all four CD4+ subsets of Type 1 diabetes patients.

The V gene lost 9 bases and the J gene lost 0 bases, with 12 bases spanning the gap. Germline lookup yields CDR1 SNHLY and CDR2 FYNNEI. This CDR3 is 14 amino acids long. On this clone: Its antigen is unknown.

The sequenced template was cDNA made from the entire isolated RNA. Generated by immunoSEQ multiplex PCR, the TCRdb table keeps only in-frame clones and is missing some. The sample includes 400,000 or so clones, around 9.6% seen only once; the top ten take roughly 0.54%. The chain couples TRBV2 to TRBJ2-1; D uncertain. Sequencing input: central memory CD4+ T cells from blood. This sequence originates from a man between 25 and 39 years old with type 1 diabetes. The chain's CDR3 is CASQAKSSYNEQFF. The CDR3 region has the DNA TGTGCCAGTCAAGCGAAAAGCTCCTACAATGAGCAGTTCTTC.